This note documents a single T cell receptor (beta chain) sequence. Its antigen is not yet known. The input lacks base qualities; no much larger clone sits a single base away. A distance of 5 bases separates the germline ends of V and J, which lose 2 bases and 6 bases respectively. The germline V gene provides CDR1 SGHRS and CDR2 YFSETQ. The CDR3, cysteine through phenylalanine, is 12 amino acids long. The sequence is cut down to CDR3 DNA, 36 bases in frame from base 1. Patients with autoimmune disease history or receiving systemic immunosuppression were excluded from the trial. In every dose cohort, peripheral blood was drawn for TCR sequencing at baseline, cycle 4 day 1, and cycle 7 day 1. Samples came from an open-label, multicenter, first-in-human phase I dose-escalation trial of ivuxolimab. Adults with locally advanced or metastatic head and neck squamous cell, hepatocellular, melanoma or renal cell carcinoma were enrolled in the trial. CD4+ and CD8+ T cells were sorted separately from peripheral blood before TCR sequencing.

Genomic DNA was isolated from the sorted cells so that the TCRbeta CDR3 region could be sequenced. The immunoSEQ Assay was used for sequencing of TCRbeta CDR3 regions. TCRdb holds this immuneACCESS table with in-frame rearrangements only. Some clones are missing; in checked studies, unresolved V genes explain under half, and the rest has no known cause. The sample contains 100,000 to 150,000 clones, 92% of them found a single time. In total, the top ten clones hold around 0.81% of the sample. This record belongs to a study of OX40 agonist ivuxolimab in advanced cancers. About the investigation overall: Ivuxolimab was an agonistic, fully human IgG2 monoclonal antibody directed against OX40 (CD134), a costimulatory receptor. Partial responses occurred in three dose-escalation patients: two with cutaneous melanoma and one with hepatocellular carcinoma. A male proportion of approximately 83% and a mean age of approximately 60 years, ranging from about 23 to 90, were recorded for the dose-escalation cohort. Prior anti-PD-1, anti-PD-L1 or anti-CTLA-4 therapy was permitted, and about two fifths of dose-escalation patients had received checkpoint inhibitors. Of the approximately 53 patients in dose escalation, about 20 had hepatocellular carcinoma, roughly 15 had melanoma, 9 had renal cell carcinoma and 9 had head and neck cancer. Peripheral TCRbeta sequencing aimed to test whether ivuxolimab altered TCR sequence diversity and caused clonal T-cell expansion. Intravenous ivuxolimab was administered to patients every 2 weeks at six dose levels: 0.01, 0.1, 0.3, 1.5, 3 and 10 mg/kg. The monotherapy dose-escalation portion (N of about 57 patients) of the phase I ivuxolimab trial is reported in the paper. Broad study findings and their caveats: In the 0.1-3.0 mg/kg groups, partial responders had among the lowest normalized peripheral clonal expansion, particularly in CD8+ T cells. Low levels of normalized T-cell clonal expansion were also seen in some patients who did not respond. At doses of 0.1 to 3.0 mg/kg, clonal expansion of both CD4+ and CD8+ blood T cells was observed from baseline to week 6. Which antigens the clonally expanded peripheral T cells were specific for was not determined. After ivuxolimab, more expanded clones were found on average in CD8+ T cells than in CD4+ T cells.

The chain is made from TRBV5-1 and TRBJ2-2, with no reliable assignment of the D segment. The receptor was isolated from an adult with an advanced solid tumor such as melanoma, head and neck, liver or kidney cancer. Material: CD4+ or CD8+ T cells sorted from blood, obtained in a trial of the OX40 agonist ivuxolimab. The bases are TGCGCCAGCAGCTTCACCTCCGGGGAGCTGTTTTTT. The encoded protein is CASSFTSGELFF.